This T cell receptor (beta chain) was found in a study of blood T cell repertoires in COVID-19. Across the whole study: The samples span acute and convalescent COVID-19 from the United States, Italy and Spain. The cDNA or gDNA used as material had been derived from T cells, B-cell-depleted T cells, or PBMCs.

The ends were cut back, 6 bases at V and 2 bases at J, with 11 bases in the middle. The CDR3 has 13 amino acids. CDR1 SNHLY and CDR2 FYNNEI come from the germline V gene. Per the original data handling: How many nucleated cells were present was estimated from reference gene primer amplification. This table comes from immunoSEQ multiplex PCR, and its TCRdb copy is limited to in-frame clones, with some not included. From that table come the V and J calls and clone size; the DNA was used to work out D and trimming. The data contain a few hundred thousand clones, around 92% of them singletons. The sequence was collected from a man aged 35 to 55 with acute or convalescent COVID-19. The chain couples TRBV2 to TRBJ2-7, with D tentatively TRBD1 (6 bases). Sequencing used peripheral blood. The CDR3: CASSRGWTYEQYF. Written as DNA, the CDR3 is TGTGCCAGCAGCAGGGGCTGGACCTACGAGCAGTACTTC.